Listed here are 25 T cell receptor beta chains from one sample, sequenced in a study of CD8 T cells in Susac syndrome. RNA, at roughly 0.5 to 1 ug, was reverse transcribed with random hexamers. TCRdb re-derived calls from the immunoSEQ multiplex PCR reads in MiXCR, one entry per CDR3 protein. Here the sample spans about 300,000 distinct CDR3 sequences, 85% being singletons. Sequenced material: CD8+ T cells from PBMCs. Every receptor here comes from a human donor with multiple sclerosis.

The chain uses TRBV27 and TRBJ2-7, with D possibly matching TRBD1 (5 bases). Germline assignment: CDR1 MNHEY and CDR2 SMNVEV (reference sequence). V lost 5 bases, J lost 4 bases, and 18 bases lay in between. This CDR3 contains 15 residues. CDR3 region: CASSTAPAGPYEQYF. CDR3 DNA sequence: TGTGCCAGCAGTACAGCCCCGGCAGGGCCTTACGAGCAGTACTTC.

The chain combines TRBV4-3 with TRBJ2-5; 13 bases are a match to TRBD2. Germline assignment: CDR1 LGHNA and CDR2 YSLEER. After removal of 4 bases from V and 4 bases from J, the junction contained 3 bases not matched to a gene. This CDR3 contains 15 residues. CDR3 nucleotides: TGCGCCAGCAGCCCTGGGACTAGCGGGATAGAGACCCAGTACTTC. Translated, it gives CASSPGTSGIETQYF.

This chain joins TRBV25-1 and TRBJ1-5; D is unclear. Germline-derived CDR1 and CDR2 are MGHDK and SYGVNS. The CDR3 extends over 12 amino acids. V lost 6 bases, J lost 9 bases, and 12 bases lay in between. The CDR3 protein is CASSSGLGPQHF. CDR3 bases: TGTGCCAGCAGCAGCGGCCTGGGGCCCCAGCATTTT. The whole variable domain, filled in from reference TRBV25-1 and TRBJ1-5, reads EADIYQTPRYLVIGTGKKITLECSQTMGHDKMYWYQQDPGMELHLIHYSYGVNSTEKGDLSSESTVSRIRTEHFPLTLESARPSHTSQYLCASSSGLGPQHFGDGTRLSIL.

The V call is TRBV19, the J call TRBJ2-7; either TRBD1 or TRBD2 may fit D (5 bases each). CDR3 length: 15 amino acids. V lost 5 bases and J 6 bases, leaving 20 bases between the germline ends. In germline, CDR1 is LNHDA, CDR2 SQIVND (reference sequence). This CDR3 is CASSLSPGTSLEQYF. CDR3 bases: TGTGCCAGTAGTTTAAGCCCCGGGACCTCCCTCGAGCAGTACTTC.

V usage is TRBV27 and J usage is TRBJ2-1; D is ambiguous. Trimming shortened V by 2 bases and J by 6 bases, and 11 bases separated the two germline ends. Germline-derived CDR1 and CDR2 are MNHEY and SMNVEV (reference sequence). The CDR3 is made up of 14 amino acids. The CDR3 loop is CASSLQDWVNEQFF. The CDR3, as DNA: TGTGCCAGCAGTTTACAGGATTGGGTCAATGAGCAGTTCTTC.

The gene calls are TRBV28 and TRBJ1-5; 10 nucleotides agree with TRBD1. CDR1 is MDHEN, CDR2 SYDVKM, per germline. J lost 4 bases, V lost 5 bases, and 8 bases had no gene match. CDR3 length: 16 amino acids. The CDR3 region is CASSQGQGFSNQPQHF. The CDR3 nucleotides are TGTGCCAGCAGTCAGGGACAGGGGTTTTCGAATCAGCCCCAGCATTTT.

The genes are TRBV28 and TRBJ1-1; D might be TRBD1 (6 bases). Trimming stripped 3 bases from V and 0 bases from J, with 17 bases between. Per the germline V gene, CDR1 is MDHEN and CDR2 is SYDVKM. This CDR3 contains 17 residues. The chain's CDR3 is CASSFLLQGALNTEAFF. As DNA, the CDR3 is TGTGCCAGCAGTTTCCTCTTACAGGGAGCGCTGAACACTGAAGCTTTCTTT.

This chain uses TRBV7-9 with TRBJ2-4; TRBD1 aligns across 8 bases. Losses at the gene ends were 1 base for V and 0 bases for J; bases not matched to a gene: 5. Germline CDR1 is SEHNR and CDR2 is FQNEAQ (reference sequence). The CDR3 consists of 17 residues. The CDR3 nucleotides are TGTGCCAGCAGCTTAGAGTGGACAGGGTTAGCCAAAAACATTCAGTACTTC. Translated, it gives CASSLEWTGLAKNIQYF.

V gene TRBV27 combines with J gene TRBJ1-4; maybe TRBD1 (6 bases). CDR1 and CDR2 (germline): MNHEY, SMNVEV (reference sequence). CDR3 length: 14 residues. V dropped 6 bases and J dropped 8 bases, with 16 bases sitting between them. CDR3 loop: CASSPEGGHEKLFF. The CDR3 nucleotides read TGTGCCAGCAGCCCGGAGGGGGGTCACGAAAAACTGTTTTTT.

This clonotype was detected only a few times. The CDR3 nucleotides are TGTGCCAGCAGCCAGGGACTAGCGGGAACTAACGAGCAGTACTTC. Encoded protein: CASSQGLAGTNEQYF. The chain uses TRBV7-7 and TRBJ2-7, with 13 nucleotides matching TRBD2. This CDR3 contains 15 residues. Germline CDR1 reads SSHAT; CDR2 reads FNYEAQ (reference sequence). V lost 5 bases to trimming and J lost 5 bases; unmatched junction nucleotides: 6.

This chain links TRBV11-2 with TRBJ2-3; 8 nucleotides agree with TRBD2. This CDR3 has 15 amino acids. The V segment lost 4 bases and the J segment 3 bases; nucleotides outside the gene matches: 6. CDR1 SGHAT and CDR2 FQNNGV come from the germline V gene. The CDR3 nucleotides are TGTGCCAGCAGCTACAGCGGGAGCAGAACAGATACGCAGTATTTT. It encodes CASSYSGSRTDTQYF.

The chain combines TRBV20-1 with TRBJ2-5; D might be TRBD2 (5 bases). Trimming removed 3 bases from V and 9 bases from J, with 11 bases in between. Germline V gene sequence: CDR1 DFQATT, CDR2 SNEGSKA (reference sequence). The CDR3 is 11 amino acids. This CDR3 reads CSARESGAQYF. The CDR3 DNA sequence: TGCAGTGCTAGGGAGTCCGGGGCCCAGTACTTC.

The CDR3 nucleotides are TGCGCCAGCAGCTTGGGACTAGCGGGATCGATCTACGAGCAGTACTTC. Residues: CASSLGLAGSIYEQYF. The chain combines TRBV5-1 with TRBJ2-7; 11 nucleotides match TRBD2. Unmatched junction bases numbered 5, after V lost 0 bases and J lost 3 bases. This CDR3 region has 16 residues. The germline CDR1 and CDR2 sequences are SGHRS and YFSETQ. The full variable domain, in which reference TRBV5-1 and TRBJ2-7 provide the parts outside the CDR3, is KAGVTQTPRYLIKTRGQQVTLSCSPISGHRSVSWYQQTPGQGLQFLFEYFSETQRNKGNFPGRFSGRQFSNSRSEMNVSTLELGDSALYLCASSLGLAGSIYEQYFGPGTRLTVT.

The V and J genes are TRBV27 and TRBJ2-7; TRBD1 matches at 9 bases. Per germline, CDR1 MNHEY and CDR2 SMNVEV (reference sequence). The CDR3 has 17 amino acids. V dropped 5 bases and J dropped 3; count of bases not matched to a gene: 14. CDR3 loop: CASSPATEGQGSYEQYF. Written as DNA, the CDR3 is TGTGCCAGCAGTCCCGCGACCGAGGGACAGGGAAGCTACGAGCAGTACTTC.

The chain's CDR3 is CASSLSVGTWGQFSGNTIYF. The CDR3 bases are TGTGCCAGCAGTTTATCCGTGGGAACCTGGGGCCAATTCTCTGGAAACACCATATATTTT. The gene calls are TRBV28 and TRBJ1-3; possible D gene TRBD1, 5 bases. CDR3 length equals 20 residues. V lost 1 base, J lost 0 bases, and 22 bases lay in between. From germline, CDR1 is MDHEN and CDR2 SYDVKM.

The chain links TRBV5-5 to TRBJ2-7; D possibly uses TRBD1 or TRBD2 (5 bases each). V was shortened by 8 bases and J by 2 bases, with 14 bases between the two germline ends. Germline V gene sequence: CDR1 SGHKS, CDR2 YYEKEE (reference sequence). The CDR3 is 13 residues long. The CDR3 here is CASRSGTTYEQYF. CDR3 DNA sequence: TGTGCCAGTCGTTCCGGGACGACCTACGAGCAGTACTTC. Together with reference TRBV5-5 and TRBJ2-7, the CDR3 gives the full variable domain: DAGVTQSPTHLIKTRGQQVTLRCSPISGHKSVSWYQQVLGQGPQFIFQYYEKEERGRGNFPDRFSARQFPNYSSELNVNALLLGDSALYLCASRSGTTYEQYFGPGTRLTVT.

The chain combines TRBV27 with TRBJ2-1, with 10 bases identical to TRBD2. The V gene's germline CDR1 is MNHEY and CDR2 SMNVEV (reference sequence). The V segment lost 9 bases and the J segment 6 bases; nucleotides outside the gene matches: 8. This CDR3 comprises 14 residues. The CDR3 sequence: CASRGLARFNEQFF. CDR3 nucleotide sequence: TGTGCCAGTAGGGGACTAGCGAGGTTCAATGAGCAGTTCTTC.

This clonotype was recorded only once. The chain joins TRBV4-3 to TRBJ2-2; 8 positions match TRBD1. The CDR3 covers 17 residues. After removal of 3 bases from V and 6 bases from J, the junction contained 12 bases not matched to a gene. CDR1 is LGHNA, CDR2 YSLEER, per germline. In DNA, the CDR3 is TGCGCCAGCAGCCAGAATAGACCCTGGACAGGGTCCGGGGAGCTGTTTTTT. Translated: CASSQNRPWTGSGELFF.

The chain uses TRBV4-1 and TRBJ2-5; D uncertain. Trimming shortened V by 2 bases and J by 4 bases, and 8 bases separated the two germline ends. The length of the CDR3 is 13 residues. CDR1 and CDR2 from the germline V gene are MGHRA and YSYEKL. CDR3 DNA: TGCGCCAGCAGCCAATTCCTTGCAGAGACCCAGTACTTC. It specifies CASSQFLAETQYF.

This chain uses TRBV11-2 with TRBJ2-1, with 9 bases identical to TRBD2. Germline CDR1 and CDR2: SGHAT and FQNNGV. V gave up 6 bases and J gave up 0 bases; unmatched junction bases: 6. This CDR3 is 16 amino acids long. The CDR3 sequence: CASRRLAASSYNEQFF. The CDR3 region has the DNA TGTGCCAGCAGGCGACTAGCGGCCAGCTCCTACAATGAGCAGTTCTTC.

The chain employs TRBV4-3 and TRBJ1-1; no reliable D call. Per the germline V gene, CDR1 is LGHNA and CDR2 is YSLEER. There are 16 residues in the CDR3. V lost 3 bases, J lost 5 bases, and 19 bases lay in between. DNA of the CDR3: TGCGCCAGCAGCCAGACCTTATCTCGCCCCGAGACTGAAGCTTTCTTT. This translates into CASSQTLSRPETEAFF.

The chain joins TRBV6-5 to TRBJ2-7; D not resolved. The V end lost 2 bases, the J end lost 10 bases, and 18 bases lay between the germline ends. Germline V gives CDR1 MNHEY, CDR2 SVGAGI. The CDR3 has 14 residues. The CDR3 spells CASSYVGIRISQYF. DNA for the CDR3: TGTGCCAGCAGTTACGTCGGCATCCGGATTTCACAGTACTTC.

The chain joins TRBV11-2 to TRBJ2-7; 7 bases match TRBD1. Germline CDR1 reads SGHAT; CDR2 reads FQNNGV. The V segment lost 3 bases and the J segment 0 bases; nucleotides outside the gene matches: 5. CDR3 length: 15 residues. Here the CDR3 reads CASSLWAGGSYEQYF. CDR3 bases: TGTGCCAGCAGCTTGTGGGCAGGGGGCTCCTACGAGCAGTACTTC.

The chain joins TRBV28 to TRBJ2-7; D possibly matches TRBD1 or TRBD2 (5 bases each). Trimming pared 7 bases from V and 4 bases from J, leaving 14 bases between. Germline loops: CDR1 MDHEN, CDR2 SYDVKM. The CDR3 extends over 13 amino acids. CDR3 DNA sequence: TGTGCCAGCATTGACCTGGGGGAATACGAGCAGTACTTC. It yields the protein CASIDLGEYEQYF.

Turning to this clonotype: Germline is not matched at one junction end, which may reflect a read error. V and J are TRBV5-1 and TRBJ2-7; TRBD2 matches at 8 bases. Germline loops: CDR1 SGHRS, CDR2 YFSETQ. The CDR3 covers 14 residues. This chain's CDR3 is CASSLAGFSYEQYF. The DNA for the CDR3 is TGTGCCAGCAGTTTAGCGGGATTCTCCTACGAGCAGTACTTC.